These T cell receptor beta chains were read from a single sample in a study of blood T cell repertoires in COVID-19. TCRdb's copy holds only in-frame clones and misses some; the assay was immunoSEQ multiplex PCR. The repertoire consists of under 200,000 clones, with about 80% occurring once and the leading ten covering 4.5% to 6.5%. The sample consisted of PBMCs or T cells enriched from blood (not recorded which). The receptors were gathered from a woman aged 60-75 years with acute COVID-19. CDR3s include the opening cysteine and the closing phenylalanine or tryptophan. Fields, in order: D gene, J gene, V gene, clone size, CDR3 protein, CDR3 DNA. The D gene is left open where the match is weak. Clone size is given for some rows only: seen once, a few or many times, or a class if the clone is expanded.

D gene: NA
J gene: TRBJ2-3
V gene: TRBV3-1/TRBV3-2
clone size: few
CDR3 protein: CASSLRAGDTQYF
CDR3 DNA: TGTGCCAGCAGCCTGAGAGCCGGAGATACGCAGTATTTT

D gene: TRBD2
J gene: TRBJ2-7
V gene: TRBV7-8
clone size: NA
CDR3 protein: CASSSTSGSLYEQYF
CDR3 DNA: TGTGCCAGCAGCTCCACTAGCGGGAGCCTTTACGAGCAGTACTTC

D gene: NA
J gene: TRBJ2-2
V gene: TRBV5-1
clone size: NA
CDR3 protein: CASSFQTANTGELFF
CDR3 DNA: TGCGCCAGCAGCTTTCAGACAGCAAACACCGGGGAGCTGTTTTTT

D gene: NA
J gene: TRBJ1-1
V gene: TRBV6-5
clone size: NA
CDR3 protein: CASSYSTAGNTEAFF
CDR3 DNA: TGTGCCAGCAGTTACTCTACAGCCGGGAACACTGAAGCTTTCTTT

D gene: NA
J gene: TRBJ2-5
V gene: TRBV2
clone size: NA
CDR3 protein: CASSVSDRTQYF
CDR3 DNA: TGTGCCAGCAGTGTTTCCGACAGGACCCAGTACTTC

D gene: TRBD1
J gene: TRBJ2-7
V gene: TRBV5-1
clone size: NA
CDR3 protein: CASNPGQPVDEQYF
CDR3 DNA: TGCGCCAGCAATCCGGGACAGCCAGTCGACGAGCAGTACTTC

D gene: NA
J gene: TRBJ2-1
V gene: TRBV19
clone size: NA
CDR3 protein: CASSDPGREYNEQFF
CDR3 DNA: TGTGCCAGTAGCGATCCGGGACGGGAGTACAATGAGCAGTTCTTC

D gene: TRBD1
J gene: TRBJ1-5
V gene: TRBV19
clone size: once
CDR3 protein: CASSIVGQGANQPQHF
CDR3 DNA: TGTGCCAGTAGTATAGTTGGGCAGGGGGCAAATCAGCCCCAGCATTTT

D gene: TRBD1
J gene: TRBJ2-7
V gene: TRBV30
clone size: few
CDR3 protein: CAWSPTKGQLLYEQYF
CDR3 DNA: TGTGCCTGGAGTCCCACAAAGGGACAGCTACTCTACGAGCAGTACTTC

D gene: NA
J gene: TRBJ2-7
V gene: TRBV19
clone size: few
CDR3 protein: CASSLGVTYEQYF
CDR3 DNA: TGTGCCAGTAGTCTGGGCGTGACCTACGAGCAGTACTTC

D gene: TRBD2
J gene: TRBJ2-3
V gene: TRBV4-2
clone size: NA
CDR3 protein: CASSRSPRTSGTEDTQYF
CDR3 DNA: TGTGCCAGCAGCCGCTCCCCCCGGACTAGCGGGACTGAAGATACGCAGTATTTT

D gene: TRBD2
J gene: TRBJ2-5
V gene: TRBV19
clone size: NA
CDR3 protein: CASSIGGTSGETQYF
CDR3 DNA: TGTGCCAGTAGTATAGGGGGGACTAGCGGAGAGACCCAGTACTTC

D gene: TRBD1
J gene: TRBJ1-6
V gene: TRBV28
clone size: NA
CDR3 protein: CASNRDRDSPLHF
CDR3 DNA: TGTGCCAGCAACCGGGACAGGGATTCACCCCTCCACTTT

D gene: NA
J gene: TRBJ1-2
V gene: TRBV4-1
clone size: few
CDR3 protein: CASSQRTGSTNYGYTF
CDR3 DNA: TGCGCCAGCAGCCAGCGTACAGGGTCCACTAACTATGGCTACACCTTC

D gene: TRBD1
J gene: TRBJ1-6
V gene: TRBV28
clone size: NA
CDR3 protein: CASSADRVTLHF
CDR3 DNA: TGTGCCAGCAGTGCGGACAGGGTGACCCTCCACTTT

D gene: TRBD1
J gene: TRBJ1-3
V gene: TRBV15
clone size: NA
CDR3 protein: CATSSRQGLTGNTIYF
CDR3 DNA: TGTGCCACCAGCAGTCGACAGGGCTTAACTGGAAACACCATATATTTT

D gene: NA
J gene: TRBJ2-1
V gene: TRBV4-3
clone size: NA
CDR3 protein: CASSYYNEQFF
CDR3 DNA: TGCGCCAGCAGCTACTACAATGAGCAGTTCTTC

D gene: TRBD1
J gene: TRBJ1-1
V gene: TRBV7-2
clone size: NA
CDR3 protein: CASSLVDRGHTEAFF
CDR3 DNA: TGTGCCAGCAGCTTAGTCGACAGGGGGCACACTGAAGCTTTCTTT

D gene: TRBD1
J gene: TRBJ2-5
V gene: TRBV5-4
clone size: NA
CDR3 protein: CASSFPAGGTETQYF
CDR3 DNA: TGTGCCAGCAGCTTTCCGGCAGGGGGCACCGAGACCCAGTACTTC

D gene: TRBD2
J gene: TRBJ2-7
V gene: TRBV5-1
clone size: once
CDR3 protein: CASSSLVAGGNEQYF
CDR3 DNA: TGCGCCAGCAGCTCCTTGGTAGCGGGAGGGAACGAGCAGTACTTC